The 12 T cell receptor beta chains reported below all come from one sample, sequenced in a study of spatial heterogeneity in lung cancer. MiXCR, run by TCRdb on the 5' RACE reads, gives a single entry per CDR3 protein. The repertoire holds 40,000 to 45,000 distinct CDR3 sequences, 20% to 25% seen once, with less than 9.5% in the top ten. The time point was: blood at routine non-recurrence follow-up after resection. Sequencing was performed on PBMCs, taken at follow-up. All receptors derive from a female donor with early-stage non-small cell lung cancer.

Only a few counts were recorded for this clonotype. The J gene is TRBJ2-1, the V gene TRBV12-3 or TRBV12-4; perhaps TRBD1 as D (6 bases). The CDR3 has 13 amino acids. V lost 6 bases, J lost 2 bases, and 8 bases lay in between. CDR3 amino acids: CASRQGPYNEQFF. The DNA of the CDR3 is TGTGCCAGCAGACAGGGCCCCTACAATGAGCAGTTCTTC.

The chain combines TRBV11-2 with TRBJ2-3; D possibly uses TRBD1 or TRBD2 (6 bases each). V was shortened by 3 bases and J by 6 bases, with 13 bases between the two germline ends. The CDR3 loop spans 14 amino acids. The germline CDR1 and CDR2 sequences are SGHAT and FQNNGV. CDR3 protein: CASSFSRGRDTQYF. In DNA form, the CDR3 reads TGTGCCAGCAGCTTTTCCCGGGGGCGGGATACGCAGTATTTT. The variable domain in full, with the rest retrieved from reference TRBV11-2 and TRBJ2-3, is EAGVAQSPRYKIIEKRQSVAFWCNPISGHATLYWYQQILGQGPKLLIQFQNNGVVDDSQLPKDRFSAERLKGVDSTLKIQPAKLEDSAVYLCASSFSRGRDTQYFGPGTRLTVL.

This clonotype has at least ten counts. The chain uses TRBV3-1 and TRBJ2-5, with 10 positions matching TRBD2. Germline V CDR1 and CDR2: LGHDT, YNNKEL (reference sequence). The J segment lost 5 bases and the V segment lost 7 bases, leaving 13 bases of the junction unmatched. There are 16 residues in the CDR3. The CDR3 coding sequence is TGTGCCAGCACCGGGGGAACTAGCGGGGCGCGGGAGACCCAGTACTTC. Amino acid sequence: CASTGGTSGARETQYF.

This clonotype was counted at least ten times. CDR3 region: CASSQSLAANTGELFF. CDR3 nucleotide sequence: TGTGCCAGCAGCCAAAGCCTAGCGGCGAACACCGGGGAGCTGTTTTTT. This chain uses TRBV14 with TRBJ2-2; TRBD2 agrees at 7 bases. J lost 0 bases, V lost 2 bases, and 3 bases had no gene match. Germline V gene data show CDR1 as SGHDN and CDR2 as FVKESK. The CDR3 spans 16 residues.

The chain has TRBV5-1 and TRBJ2-2; TRBD1 matches at 10 bases. J lost 4 bases, V lost 4 bases, and 7 bases had no gene match. The CDR3 totals 16 residues. Germline-derived CDR1 and CDR2 are SGHRS and YFSETQ. The CDR3 here is CASSPGTGALTGELFF. The DNA of the CDR3 is TGCGCCAGCAGCCCAGGGACAGGGGCTCTCACCGGGGAGCTGTTTTTT.

The table lists this clonotype with many counts. This rearrangement joins TRBV11-2 to TRBJ2-7, with 12 bases lining up with TRBD2. V shed 4 bases and J 3 bases; nucleotides not matched to a gene: 1. This CDR3 contains 14 residues. Looked up from germline, CDR1 is SGHAT and CDR2 is FQNNGV. CDR3 bases: TGTGCCAGCAGCTGGACTAGCGGGGACTACGAGCAGTACTTC. Protein product: CASSWTSGDYEQYF.

The rearrangement links TRBV20-1 to TRBJ1-2; D is perhaps TRBD1 (5 bases). The V end lost 6 bases, the J end lost 8 bases, and 10 bases lay between the germline ends. Germline loops: CDR1 DFQATT, CDR2 SNEGSKA (reference sequence). This CDR3 contains 10 residues. The CDR3 region is CSARYRGYTF. The DNA of the CDR3 is TGCAGTGCGAGATACAGGGGCTACACCTTC.

This clonotype appeared a few times. The chain has TRBV11-2 and TRBJ2-2, with a possible D match to TRBD2 (5 bases). CDR3 length: 14 residues. Germline loops: CDR1 SGHAT, CDR2 FQNNGV. V gave up 3 bases and J gave up 2 bases, with 7 bases separating them. The CDR3: CASSLTGNTGELFF. The DNA of the CDR3 is TGTGCCAGCAGCTTGACGGGAAACACCGGGGAGCTGTTTTTT.

This clonotype has just a few counts. In nucleotides, the CDR3 is TGCGCCAGCAGCCATTGGACAGGAGTTGGGTATGGCTACACCTTC. This codes for CASSHWTGVGYGYTF. The V gene is TRBV4-1, the J gene TRBJ1-2; 7 bases fit TRBD1. The V and J ends lost 3 bases and 5 bases, in that order; junction bases with no gene match: 9. The length of the CDR3 is 15 residues. The germline CDR1 and CDR2 sequences are MGHRA and YSYEKL.

This chain connects TRBV20-1 to TRBJ2-5; D remains unclear. CDR1 and CDR2 from the germline V gene are DFQATT and SNEGSKA (reference sequence). The CDR3 extends over 13 amino acids. Trimming shortened V by 0 bases and J by 1 base, and 6 bases separated the two germline ends. CDR3 bases: TGCAGTGCTAGAGATTCGATCCAAGAGACCCAGTACTTC. Its translation is CSARDSIQETQYF.

As for this clonotype: This may come from a read error, since a much larger clone is one base off. The chain has TRBV11-2 and TRBJ2-2; D perhaps matches TRBD2 (5 bases). CDR1 SGHAT and CDR2 FQNNGV come from the germline V gene. This CDR3 spans 14 amino acids. The CDR3 sequence is CASSLEVNTGELIF. The CDR3 bases are TGTGCCAGCAGCTTAGAGGTGAACACCGGGGAGCTGATTTTT.

V is TRBV7-2 and J is TRBJ1-2; TRBD1 matches 8 bases. The CDR3 has 15 residues. V lost 1 base, J lost 4 bases, and 5 bases stayed unmatched. Germline-derived CDR1 and CDR2 are SGHTA and FQGNSA. The DNA of the CDR3 is TGTGCCAGCAGCTTAGAGACAGGGGTATTCTATGGCTACACCTTC. This encodes CASSLETGVFYGYTF.